These 20 T cell receptor beta chains were sequenced from one sample in a study of blood T cells in healthy people across ages. Primers used in a second PCR of roughly 7 to 12 cycles were a sample-barcoded 5' primer and a J-beta primer mix. TCRdb fed the 5' RACE reads into MiXCR, producing one record per CDR3 protein. The sample holds over 600,000 distinct CDR3 sequences; about 61% are singletons and the top ten take roughly 26%. Sequencing was done on a sample of blood. These receptors came from a man aged 35-49 years in good health.

The V gene is TRBV20-1, the J gene TRBJ1-2; 12 bases fit TRBD1. CDR3 length equals 19 residues. In germline, CDR1 is DFQATT, CDR2 SNEGSKA (reference sequence). After removal of 0 bases from V and 6 bases from J, the junction contained 17 bases not matched to a gene. This chain's CDR3 is CSARDMPVGDRGRFDGYTF. The CDR3 DNA reads TGCAGTGCTAGAGATATGCCCGTCGGGGACAGGGGGCGCTTTGATGGCTACACCTTC.

This rearrangement joins TRBV20-1 to TRBJ2-1; unclear D gene. The CDR3 extends over 14 amino acids. Germline lookup yields CDR1 DFQATT and CDR2 SNEGSKA (reference sequence). V gave up 3 bases and J gave up 0 bases, with 9 bases separating them. CDR3 residues: CSASLGFSYNEQFF. The DNA for the CDR3 is TGCAGTGCTAGTTTGGGATTCTCCTACAATGAGCAGTTCTTC.

The chain couples TRBV29-1 to TRBJ2-1; D is perhaps TRBD1 (5 bases). Trimming shortened V by 3 bases and J by 6 bases, and 21 bases separated the two germline ends. This CDR3 spans 16 amino acids. Germline V gene data show CDR1 as SQVTM and CDR2 as ANQGSEA. The CDR3 bases are TGCAGCGTTGAGAGGTTGGGGCAGTTTAGAGGCAATGAGCAGTTCTTC. This sequence encodes CSVERLGQFRGNEQFF.

The rearrangement joins TRBV13 to TRBJ2-3; D uncertain. V gave up 0 bases and J gave up 4 bases, with 11 bases separating them. The germline V gene has CDR1 PRHDT and CDR2 FYEKMQ (reference sequence). The CDR3 loop spans 15 amino acids. The CDR3 spells CASSLGGIGSDTQYF. DNA for the CDR3: TGTGCCAGCAGCTTAGGGGGGATCGGGTCAGATACGCAGTATTTT.

This sequence joins TRBV28 and TRBJ2-3; no reliable D call. V was cut by 6 bases and J by 0 bases, with 10 bases left in between. From germline, CDR1 is MDHEN and CDR2 SYDVKM. The CDR3 extends over 14 amino acids. The CDR3 reads CASRMMGSTDTQYF. The CDR3 DNA follows: TGTGCCAGCAGAATGATGGGAAGCACAGATACGCAGTATTTT.

The V and J genes are TRBV28 and TRBJ2-7; 11 bases agree with TRBD2. The germline gives CDR1 MDHEN, CDR2 SYDVKM. The trim removed 6 bases at V and 3 bases at J, leaving 4 bases unmatched. The CDR3 length is 14 residues. DNA of the CDR3: TGTGCCAGCAGGCCGGGACTAGCGGTCTACGAGCAGTACTTC. Protein product: CASRPGLAVYEQYF.

This clonotype was detected a few times. CDR3 DNA sequence: TGCAGTGCTAGAGAACAGGAAAACTTTAATGAAAAACTGTTTTTT. It yields the protein CSAREQENFNEKLFF. The V call is TRBV20-1, the J call TRBJ1-4, with D tentatively TRBD1 (5 bases). V was shortened by 0 bases and J by 4 bases, with 12 bases between the two germline ends. The CDR3 has 15 residues. The germline gives CDR1 DFQATT, CDR2 SNEGSKA (reference sequence).

This clonotype was seen only a few times. The germline gene is not matched at one end of the junction; a read error may be the cause. The chain employs TRBV5-1 and TRBJ2-7; 8 positions match TRBD2. The CDR3 extends over 15 amino acids. The germline CDR1 and CDR2 sequences are SGHRS and YFSETQ. The CDR3 DNA reads as TGTGCCAGCAGCTTGGTAGCGGGGCCCACCTACGAGCAGTACTTC. This translates into CASSLVAGPTYEQYF.

The J gene is TRBJ2-4, the V gene TRBV6-2 or TRBV6-3; TRBD1 is a possible D gene (6 bases). The J call may not be correct, given that the DNA end is closer to TRBJ2-7. This CDR3 has 15 residues. Germline assignment: CDR1 MNHEY and CDR2 SVGEGT. CDR3 protein: CASSRCRGDTNEQYF. CDR3 DNA: TGTGCCAGCAGTCGCTGCAGGGGCGACACTAACGAGCAGTACTTC.

V is TRBV12-5 and J is TRBJ2-7; D is uncertain. This CDR3 is 13 amino acids long. Per germline, CDR1 LGHNT and CDR2 FRNRAP. Trimming removed 5 bases at V and 10 bases at J, with 18 bases between. The chain's CDR3 is CASGIKIQDPQYF. The CDR3 DNA reads as TGTGCTAGTGGTATAAAGATCCAGGACCCCCAGTACTTC.

This clonotype was seen a handful of times. The chain carries TRBV2 and TRBJ1-4, with D maybe TRBD1 (6 bases). V shed 6 bases and J shed 2 bases, with 13 bases lying between them. The CDR3 runs to 15 residues. Germline V gives CDR1 SNHLY, CDR2 FYNNEI. CDR3 sequence (DNA): TGTGCCAGCAGCGGCCTGGGGGGCACTAATGAAAAACTGTTTTTT. It yields the protein CASSGLGGTNEKLFF. The variable domain in full, completed from reference TRBV2 and TRBJ1-4, reads EPEVTQTPSHQVTQMGQEVILRCVPISNHLYFYWYRQILGQKVEFLVSFYNNEISEKSEIFDDQFSVERPDGSNFTLKIRSTKLEDSAMYFCASSGLGGTNEKLFFGSGTQLSVL.

This clonotype showed up just a few times. V and J are TRBV7-9 and TRBJ2-3; weak D call: TRBD2 (5 bases). The CDR3 covers 12 residues. Germline V gene lookup returns CDR1 SEHNR and CDR2 FQNEAQ (reference sequence). The V and J ends lost 4 bases and 6 bases respectively, with 8 bases between them. CDR3 residues: CASSYLADTQYF. DNA for the CDR3: TGTGCCAGCAGCTACTTAGCGGATACGCAGTATTTT.

Worth noting for this clonotype: One base away lies a much larger clone, so this may be a sequencing read error. V and J are TRBV12-3 or TRBV12-4 and TRBJ1-2, with D tentatively TRBD1 (5 bases). CDR3 size: 15 residues. The CDR3 protein is CATSIGGAGNYGHTF. The CDR3 region has the DNA TGTGCCACCTCAATCGGAGGGGCAGGCAACTATGGCCACACCTTC.

This chain connects TRBV6-5 to TRBJ2-1, with a tentative D call TRBD2 (5 bases). CDR3 length equals 14 residues. Germline CDR1 reads MNHEY; CDR2 reads SVGAGI. V lost 6 bases and J lost 4, with 13 bases in between. This CDR3 reads CASRPPGKYNEQFF. The CDR3 bases are TGTGCCAGCAGGCCCCCCGGGAAATACAATGAGCAGTTCTTC.

The chain employs TRBV27 and TRBJ1-4; D remains unclear. Germline values: CDR1 MNHEY, CDR2 SMNVEV (reference sequence). V was cut by 4 bases and J by 0 bases, with 6 bases left in between. CDR3 size: 14 residues. The chain's CDR3 is CASSSDATNEKLFF. Written as DNA, the CDR3 is TGTGCCAGCAGTTCAGATGCAACTAATGAAAAACTGTTTTTT.

This clonotype was seen a few times. V is TRBV20-1 and J is TRBJ2-1; no reliable D call. Germline values: CDR1 DFQATT, CDR2 SNEGSKA (reference sequence). Between the trimmed V and J ends, which lost 6 bases and 0 bases, there was a span of 12 bases. The CDR3 is 14 residues long. CDR3 region: CSASFRSSYNEQFF. Written as DNA, the CDR3 is TGCAGTGCCAGCTTTCGGAGCTCCTACAATGAGCAGTTCTTC.

The V and J genes are TRBV28 and TRBJ2-5, with 8 bases lining up with TRBD1. The CDR3 runs to 16 residues. The germline V gene encodes CDR1 MDHEN and CDR2 SYDVKM. V lost 6 bases to trimming and J lost 7 bases; unmatched junction nucleotides: 16. The chain's CDR3 is CASRQYPPRDRLTQYF. CDR3 DNA sequence: TGTGCCAGCAGGCAATATCCTCCCCGGGACAGGCTGACCCAGTACTTC.

V gene TRBV27 combines with J gene TRBJ2-4; perhaps TRBD2 as D (6 bases). Germline V gene data show CDR1 as MNHEY and CDR2 as SMNVEV (reference sequence). The CDR3 consists of 20 residues. The ends were cut back, 6 bases at V and 2 bases at J, with 29 bases in the middle. The CDR3 DNA is TGTGCCAGCAGCTTAAGAGGGACTCGTGGTCGCCGAATCTCCAAAAACATTCAGTACTTC. This sequence encodes CASSLRGTRGRRISKNIQYF.

Here the CDR3 reads CASSSGDSVYEKLFF. Here the CDR3 DNA reads TGCGCCAGCAGCTCGGGGGACAGTGTTTATGAAAAACTGTTTTTT. The J gene is TRBJ1-4, the V gene TRBV5-1, with TRBD1 matching over 7 bases. The CDR3 has 15 residues. From germline, CDR1 is SGHRS and CDR2 YFSETQ. V trimming: 3 bases; J trimming: 6 bases; junction bases outside the gene matches: 8. Full variable domain (remainder filled in from reference TRBV5-1 and TRBJ1-4): KAGVTQTPRYLIKTRGQQVTLSCSPISGHRSVSWYQQTPGQGLQFLFEYFSETQRNKGNFPGRFSGRQFSNSRSEMNVSTLELGDSALYLCASSSGDSVYEKLFFGSGTQLSVL.

J is TRBJ2-4 and V is TRBV12-3 or TRBV12-4, with 8 bases aligning to TRBD1. Matching the DNA end better, TRBJ2-7 makes the J call doubtful. The CDR3 has 15 residues. The CDR3 nucleotides read TGTGCCAGCAGTTTAGCCCCGGGACAGGTGAACGAGCAGTACTTC. Its translation: CASSLAPGQVNEQYF.